The next 14 T cell receptor beta chains were all read from a single sample in a study of T cell changes during pregnancy in multiple sclerosis. TCRdb keeps only in-frame clones here, not all; method: immunoSEQ multiplex PCR. The table shows tens of thousands of clones, with 94% occurring only once. This specimen was peripheral blood, taken in the third trimester of pregnancy. These TCRs come from a female donor with multiple sclerosis, enrolled in a pregnancy study.

The genes are TRBV5-5 and TRBJ1-1; 11 nucleotides align to TRBD1. With V trimmed by 6 bases and J by 3 bases, 1 base remained unmatched. CDR3 length: 13 amino acids. Germline V gives CDR1 SGHKS, CDR2 YYEKEE (reference sequence). The CDR3 loop reads CASTGQGDTEAFF. DNA of the CDR3: TGTGCCAGCACGGGACAGGGGGACACTGAAGCTTTCTTT.

CDR3 in amino acids: CASSLGTSGGEQYF. CDR3 in DNA: TGTGCCAGCAGCCTCGGGACTAGCGGTGGCGAGCAGTACTTC. J is TRBJ2-7 and V is TRBV7-8, with 11 nucleotides matching TRBD2. Germline V CDR1 and CDR2: SGHVS, FQNEAQ. The CDR3 loop spans 14 amino acids. Trimming took 5 bases from V and 6 from J; bases not matched to a gene: 6.

V usage is TRBV19 and J usage is TRBJ1-1; 7 bases map to TRBD1. V was pared by 6 bases and J by 4 bases, with 8 bases of the junction left unmatched. The CDR3 has 14 residues. Looked up from germline, CDR1 is LNHDA and CDR2 is SQIVND (reference sequence). The CDR3 DNA is TGTGCCAGTAGGAGACAGGGACCAGGCACTGAAGCTTTCTTT. Its translation: CASRRQGPGTEAFF.

This chain connects TRBV10-1 to TRBJ2-2; TRBD2 matches at 10 bases. CDR1 is WNHNN, CDR2 SYGVQD, per germline (reference sequence). The V and J ends lost 4 bases and 4 bases, in that order; junction bases with no gene match: 6. The CDR3 extends over 16 amino acids. The CDR3 nucleotides read TGCGCCAGCAGTGCAATAGCGGGGGGTTTCACCGGGGAGCTGTTTTTT. This codes for CASSAIAGGFTGELFF.

V and J are TRBV5-1 and TRBJ1-4, with D hard to call. Germline CDR1 and CDR2: SGHRS and YFSETQ. V lost 5 bases, J lost 0 bases, and 5 bases lay in between. The CDR3 has 13 residues. The CDR3 is CASRAATNEKLFF. CDR3 nucleotides: TGCGCCAGCAGAGCCGCAACTAATGAAAAACTGTTTTTT.

This chain uses TRBV9 with TRBJ2-7, with unresolved D. The germline CDR1 and CDR2 sequences are SGDLS and YYNGEE. The V end was cut by 3 bases, the J end by 2 bases, with 12 bases between. The CDR3 length is 14 residues. In nucleotides, the CDR3 is TGTGCCAGCAGCGGTACAGAACTTACCTACGAGCAGTACTTC. Amino acids: CASSGTELTYEQYF.

The rearrangement links TRBV6-1 to TRBJ2-7, with a weak D call TRBD1 (6 bases). Trimming took off 1 base at V and 6 bases at J, with 10 bases between the two ends. The CDR3 loop spans 13 amino acids. The germline V gene encodes CDR1 MNHNS and CDR2 SASEGT. This chain's CDR3 is CASSEGQGFEQYF. CDR3 DNA sequence: TGTGCCAGCAGTGAAGGCCAGGGGTTCGAGCAGTACTTC.

CDR3: CASSRLAAYEQYF. DNA for the CDR3: TGTGCCAGCAGTCGACTAGCGGCCTACGAGCAGTACTTC. The chain combines TRBV27 with TRBJ2-7, with TRBD2 identical over 9 bases. CDR3 length: 13 residues. The germline CDR1 and CDR2 sequences are MNHEY and SMNVEV (reference sequence). The V gene end was trimmed by 5 bases and the J gene end by 2 bases; junction bases not matched to a gene: 1.

The rearrangement uses TRBV2 and TRBJ1-4; D gene unclear. V dropped 3 bases and J dropped 8 bases, with 4 bases sitting between them. Germline V gene sequence: CDR1 SNHLY, CDR2 FYNNEI. This CDR3 is built from 11 residues. The CDR3 DNA follows: TGTGCCAGCAGTGATTCGGAAAAACTGTTTTTT. Protein: CASSDSEKLFF.

This clone was counted once. The chain joins TRBV13 to TRBJ2-1; TRBD2 agrees at 12 bases. Unmatched junction bases numbered 6, after V lost 3 bases and J lost 6 bases. The CDR3 consists of 16 residues. In germline, CDR1 is PRHDT, CDR2 FYEKMQ (reference sequence). The CDR3 loop is CASSFSLAGGPNEQFF. The CDR3, as DNA: TGTGCCAGCAGCTTCTCCCTAGCGGGGGGGCCCAATGAGCAGTTCTTC.

The chain has TRBV27 and TRBJ2-7; D might be TRBD1 (6 bases). The V gene lost 11 bases and the J gene lost 2 bases, with 10 bases spanning the gap. Germline lookup yields CDR1 MNHEY and CDR2 SMNVEV (reference sequence). The CDR3 sequence is 11 residues long. This CDR3 reads CASGQTYEQYF. The CDR3 coding sequence is TGTGCCTCCGGACAGACCTACGAGCAGTACTTC.

This clone was picked up one time. The DNA for the CDR3 is TGTGCCAGCAGTTACTCGGAGTGGGGGGGCGGGGAGCAGTTCTTC. It codes for CASSYSEWGGGEQFF. The chain links TRBV6-5 to TRBJ2-1; D is perhaps TRBD2 (7 bases). V lost 0 bases and J lost 10, with 16 bases in between. CDR1 and CDR2 from the germline V gene are MNHEY and SVGAGI. The CDR3 extends over 15 amino acids.

This sequence joins TRBV11-2 and TRBJ2-3; 7 bases line up with TRBD2. Per the germline V gene, CDR1 is SGHAT and CDR2 is FQNNGV. V shed 0 bases, J shed 6 bases, and the junction held 6 bases outside the gene matches. The CDR3 is 15 residues long. The CDR3 region is CASSLEDLGGDTQYF. The CDR3 region has the DNA TGTGCCAGCAGCTTAGAGGATCTGGGAGGGGATACGCAGTATTTT.

J is TRBJ1-1 and V is TRBV7-9; possibly TRBD1 for D (6 bases). The V end was cut by 3 bases, the J end by 3 bases, with 11 bases between. This CDR3 contains 14 residues. CDR1 and CDR2 from the germline V gene are SEHNR and FQNEAQ (reference sequence). For the CDR3, the DNA is TGTGCCAGCAGCTTTCAGGGGTTGGACACTGAAGCTTTCTTT. Translating it yields CASSFQGLDTEAFF.